The 18 T cell receptor beta chains reported below all come from one sample, sequenced in a study of blood T cell repertoires in COVID-19. Libraries were prepared by immunoSEQ multiplex PCR; TCRdb keeps only in-frame clonotypes and omits some of them. The repertoire holds 250,000 or so clones, with approximately 80% as singletons. Specimen: peripheral blood. The receptors stem from a young man who had recovered from COVID-19.

The chain has TRBV7-9 and TRBJ2-5; TRBD2 might be the D (6 bases). The CDR3 has 14 amino acids. The germline gives CDR1 SEHNR, CDR2 FQNEAQ (reference sequence). Trimming pared 5 bases from V and 5 bases from J, leaving 15 bases between. CDR3 sequence (DNA): TGTGCCAGCAGCGAAAGACTAGTGGTGGAGACCCAGTACTTC. Residues: CASSERLVVETQYF.

This chain links TRBV3-1 (or the pseudogene TRBV3-2) with TRBJ2-5, with D possibly being TRBD2 (5 bases). V was trimmed by 3 bases and J by 7 bases, leaving 15 bases between them. Germline lookup yields CDR1 LGHDT and CDR2 YNNKEL (reference sequence). The length of the CDR3 is 14 residues. CDR3 in DNA: TGTGCCAGCAGCCATGTCCTATCAGGAGGGACCCAGTACTTC. Residues: CASSHVLSGGTQYF.

V usage is TRBV3-1 (or the pseudogene TRBV3-2) and J usage is TRBJ2-5, with D tentatively TRBD2 (6 bases). The V end was cut by 0 bases, the J end by 4 bases, with 9 bases between. This CDR3 is built from 14 residues. Per the germline V gene, CDR1 is LGHDT and CDR2 is YNNKEL (reference sequence). The CDR3 loop reads CASSQELGGETQYF. The CDR3 DNA follows: TGTGCCAGCAGCCAAGAGTTGGGAGGAGAGACCCAGTACTTC.

This clone was seen more than once but under ten times. The rearrangement links TRBV2 to TRBJ1-5; D gene ambiguous. Germline CDR1 SNHLY, CDR2 FYNNEI. The V gene lost 7 bases and the J gene lost 0 bases, with 13 bases spanning the gap. CDR3 size: 15 residues. CDR3 sequence (DNA): TGTGCCAGCAATATGGCACCGTATAGCAATCAGCCCCAGCATTTT. This encodes CASNMAPYSNQPQHF. The variable domain in full, completed from reference TRBV2 and TRBJ1-5, reads EPEVTQTPSHQVTQMGQEVILRCVPISNHLYFYWYRQILGQKVEFLVSFYNNEISEKSEIFDDQFSVERPDGSNFTLKIRSTKLEDSAMYFCASNMAPYSNQPQHFGDGTRLSIL.

V and J are TRBV3-1 (or the pseudogene TRBV3-2) and TRBJ2-6, with a tentative D call TRBD2 (7 bases). The germline V and J ends were trimmed by 3 bases and 0 bases, with 15 bases remaining between them. The V gene's germline CDR1 is LGHDT and CDR2 YNNKEL (reference sequence). The CDR3 sequence is 18 residues long. CDR3 nucleotide sequence: TGTGCCAGCAGCCATCGGAAGGGGGGGTTCTCTGGGGCCAACGTCCTGACTTTC. It specifies CASSHRKGGFSGANVLTF.

The chain is built from TRBV5-1 and TRBJ1-4; 7 bases align to TRBD1. CDR3 size: 14 residues. Germline V gene sequence: CDR1 SGHRS, CDR2 YFSETQ. The V segment lost 7 bases and the J segment 4 bases; nucleotides outside the gene matches: 7. CDR3 DNA: TGCGCCAGCGCTACGGGACAGCGTAATGAAAAACTGTTTTTT. Its protein product is CASATGQRNEKLFF.

This chain uses TRBV9 with TRBJ2-3; D unresolved. The CDR3 extends over 15 amino acids. The ends were cut back, 1 base at V and 0 bases at J, with 9 bases in the middle. Germline V gives CDR1 SGDLS, CDR2 YYNGEE. CDR3 sequence: CASSVQASSTDTQYF. The CDR3 nucleotides are TGTGCCAGCAGCGTACAGGCTTCTAGCACAGATACGCAGTATTTT. Complete variable domain (other parts from reference TRBV9 and TRBJ2-3): DSGVTQTPKHLITATGQRVTLRCSPRSGDLSVYWYQQSLDQGLQFLIQYYNGEERAKGNILERFSAQQFPDLHSELNLSSLELGDSALYFCASSVQASSTDTQYFGPGTRLTVL.

The V gene is TRBV18, the J gene TRBJ1-2; 7 bases line up with TRBD1. This CDR3 region has 13 residues. Germline loops: CDR1 KGHSH, CDR2 LQKENI. Unmatched junction bases numbered 6, after V lost 3 bases and J lost 8 bases. The CDR3 here is CASSPDRDWGYTF. CDR3 coding DNA: TGTGCCAGCTCACCCGACAGGGATTGGGGCTACACCTTC.

This chain links TRBV7-6 with TRBJ2-7, with 9 bases aligning to TRBD1. Per germline, CDR1 SGHVS and CDR2 FNYEAQ. The V and J ends lost 5 bases and 4 bases, in that order; junction bases with no gene match: 9. The CDR3 runs 15 residues. CDR3 sequence (DNA): TGTGCCAGCAGCAGTAGGGAGGGACAGGGTTACGAGCAGTACTTC. Protein product: CASSSREGQGYEQYF.

The J gene is TRBJ2-1, the V gene TRBV5-6, with 7 bases matching TRBD1. Germline CDR1 is SGHDT and CDR2 is YYEEEE. The CDR3 has 15 amino acids. J was trimmed by 2 bases and V by 2 bases; bases with no gene match: 4. In nucleotides, the CDR3 is TGTGCCAGCAGCTTCAACAGGGGCACCTACAATGAGCAGTTCTTC. It codes for CASSFNRGTYNEQFF.

This clone was seen more than once but under ten times. J is TRBJ2-1 and V is TRBV7-2; 8 bases fit TRBD2. J was trimmed by 10 bases and V by 5 bases; bases with no gene match: 16. The CDR3 length is 16 residues. Germline V gene lookup returns CDR1 SGHTA and CDR2 FQGNSA. CDR3 loop: CASSPAGTRGLGEQFF. Here the CDR3 DNA reads TGTGCCAGCAGCCCCGCCGGGACTAGGGGTCTGGGGGAGCAGTTCTTC. The full variable domain, in which reference TRBV7-2 and TRBJ2-1 provide the parts outside the CDR3, is GAGVSQSPSNKVTEKGKDVELRCDPISGHTALYWYRQSLGQGLEFLIYFQGNSAPDKSGLPSDRFSAERTGGSVSTLTIQRTQQEDSAVYLCASSPAGTRGLGEQFFGPGTRLTVL.

The sample holds a few counts of this clone. This chain links TRBV5-4 with TRBJ2-1; 7 positions agree with TRBD1. Germline V gives CDR1 SGHNT, CDR2 YYREEE (reference sequence). This CDR3 is built from 13 residues. V gave up 2 bases and J gave up 10 bases; unmatched junction bases: 6. In nucleotides, the CDR3 is TGTGCCAGCAGCTTCCCGGGACAGAAAGAGCAGTTCTTC. Translated, it gives CASSFPGQKEQFF.

This chain uses TRBV2 with TRBJ2-2; 7 bases match TRBD1. Germline CDR1 and CDR2: SNHLY and FYNNEI. The CDR3 sequence is 14 residues long. Germline trimming cut 6 bases from V and 7 bases from J; bases unmatched to any gene: 8. The CDR3 nucleotides read TGTGCCAGCAGGGGACAGCCGGGTGGCGGGGAGCTGTTTTTT. Residues: CASRGQPGGGELFF. Full variable domain (remainder filled in from reference TRBV2 and TRBJ2-2): EPEVTQTPSHQVTQMGQEVILRCVPISNHLYFYWYRQILGQKVEFLVSFYNNEISEKSEIFDDQFSVERPDGSNFTLKIRSTKLEDSAMYFCASRGQPGGGELFFGEGSRLTVL.

This clone was detected ten times or more. The chain recombines TRBV6-6 with TRBJ1-1; D perhaps matches TRBD1 (5 bases). This CDR3 contains 14 residues. Trimming took off 8 bases at V and 4 bases at J, with 17 bases between the two ends. Germline CDR1 reads MNHNY; CDR2 reads SVGAGI (reference sequence). CDR3 region: CASHLGRAGTEAFF. Here the CDR3 DNA reads TGTGCCAGCCATTTGGGACGAGCGGGCACTGAAGCTTTCTTT.

V usage is TRBV19 and J usage is TRBJ2-3, with a tentative D call TRBD2 (5 bases). The germline gives CDR1 LNHDA, CDR2 SQIVND (reference sequence). There are 16 residues in the CDR3. V was cut by 4 bases and J by 0 bases, with 14 bases left in between. CDR3 DNA sequence: TGTGCCAGTAGTACCCACCCCGGGGAGAGCACAGATACGCAGTATTTT. Its protein is CASSTHPGESTDTQYF.

The chain is built from TRBV9 and TRBJ2-1, with a weak D call TRBD1 (6 bases). This CDR3 is 15 amino acids long. Germline lookup yields CDR1 SGDLS and CDR2 YYNGEE. Between the trimmed V and J ends, which lost 0 bases and 2 bases, there was a span of 9 bases. In DNA form, the CDR3 reads TGTGCCAGCAGCGTAGTAGGGACAACCTACAATGAGCAGTTCTTC. Translation gives CASSVVGTTYNEQFF.

The chain combines TRBV7-3 with TRBJ2-5, with 8 bases that match TRBD1. Losses at the gene ends were 2 bases for V and 5 bases for J; bases not matched to a gene: 7. The germline CDR1 and CDR2 sequences are SGHTA and FQGTGA. The CDR3 is 15 residues long. The CDR3 region is CASSLGRQGRETQYF. The CDR3 coding sequence is TGTGCCAGCAGCTTAGGCCGACAGGGGAGGGAGACCCAGTACTTC.

The table lists this clone with a count of one. The chain uses TRBV5-1 and TRBJ2-5; 7 bases map to TRBD2. V was clipped by 0 bases and J by 6 bases; unmatched bases: 11. Germline lookup yields CDR1 SGHRS and CDR2 YFSETQ. CDR3 size: 16 residues. CDR3 sequence: CASSLGDLGGTKTQYF. The CDR3 coding sequence is TGCGCCAGCAGCTTGGGGGACCTGGGAGGGACGAAGACCCAGTACTTC.